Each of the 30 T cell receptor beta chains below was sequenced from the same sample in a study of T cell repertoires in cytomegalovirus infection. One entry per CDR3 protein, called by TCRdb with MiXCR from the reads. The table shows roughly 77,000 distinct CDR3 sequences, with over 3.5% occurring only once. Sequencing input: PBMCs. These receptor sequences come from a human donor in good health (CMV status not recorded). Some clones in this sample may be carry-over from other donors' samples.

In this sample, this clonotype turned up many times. The CDR3 sequence: CASSLFRGGTNRVTGELFF. CDR3 sequence (DNA): TGTGCCAGCAGCTTATTTCGGGGGGGGACAAACCGAGTCACCGGGGAGCTGTTTTTT. The chain uses TRBV7-2 and TRBJ2-2, with 8 bases matching TRBD2. V dropped 2 bases and J dropped 4; count of bases not matched to a gene: 15. This CDR3 is 19 amino acids long. Germline CDR1 reads SGHTA; CDR2 reads FQGNSA.

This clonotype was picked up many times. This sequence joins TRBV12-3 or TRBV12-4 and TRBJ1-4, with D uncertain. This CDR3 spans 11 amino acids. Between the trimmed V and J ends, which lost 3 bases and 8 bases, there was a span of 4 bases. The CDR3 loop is CASSLREKLFF. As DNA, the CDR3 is TGTGCCAGCAGTTTGCGGGAAAAACTGTTTTTT.

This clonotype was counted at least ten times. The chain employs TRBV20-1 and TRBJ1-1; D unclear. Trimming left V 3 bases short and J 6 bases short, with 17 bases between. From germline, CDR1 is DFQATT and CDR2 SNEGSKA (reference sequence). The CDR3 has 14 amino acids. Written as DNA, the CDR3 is TGCAGTGCTAGTAGTCCAGGACCGAATTCTGAAGCTTTCTTT. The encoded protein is CSASSPGPNSEAFF.

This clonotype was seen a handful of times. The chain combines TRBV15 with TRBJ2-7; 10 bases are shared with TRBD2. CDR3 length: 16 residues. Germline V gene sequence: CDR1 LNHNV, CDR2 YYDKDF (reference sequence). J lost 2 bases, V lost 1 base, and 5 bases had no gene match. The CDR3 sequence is CATSRGSSGGAYEQYF. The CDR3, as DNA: TGTGCCACCAGCAGAGGTTCTAGCGGGGGAGCCTACGAGCAGTACTTC.

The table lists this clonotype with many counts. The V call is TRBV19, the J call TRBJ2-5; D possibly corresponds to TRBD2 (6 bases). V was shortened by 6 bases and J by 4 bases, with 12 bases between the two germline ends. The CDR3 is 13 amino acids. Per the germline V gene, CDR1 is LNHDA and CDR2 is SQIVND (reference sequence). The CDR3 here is CASSGSLAETQYF. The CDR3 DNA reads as TGTGCCAGTAGCGGGAGTCTGGCAGAGACCCAGTACTTC.

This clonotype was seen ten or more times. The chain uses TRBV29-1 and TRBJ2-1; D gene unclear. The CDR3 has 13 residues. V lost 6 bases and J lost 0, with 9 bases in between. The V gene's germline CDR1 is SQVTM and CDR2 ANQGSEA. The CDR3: CSVAPTSYNEQFF. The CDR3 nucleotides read TGCAGCGTCGCCCCCACCTCCTACAATGAGCAGTTCTTC.

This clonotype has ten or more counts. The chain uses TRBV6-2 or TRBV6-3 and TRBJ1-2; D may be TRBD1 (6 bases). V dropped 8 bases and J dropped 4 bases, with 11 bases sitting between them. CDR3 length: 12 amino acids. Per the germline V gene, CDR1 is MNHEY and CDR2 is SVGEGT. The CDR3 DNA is TGTGCCAGCTGGACAGCTTTCTATGGCTACACCTTC. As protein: CASWTAFYGYTF.

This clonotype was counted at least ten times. Written as DNA, the CDR3 is TGCAGCGATCAGTCTAGCTCATCTTTCTACAATGAGCAGTTCTTC. Its protein is CSDQSSSSFYNEQFF. The chain combines TRBV29-1 with TRBJ2-1; D is perhaps TRBD2 (5 bases). The germline V gene encodes CDR1 SQVTM and CDR2 ANQGSEA. V was cut by 7 bases and J by 3 bases, with 19 bases left in between. This CDR3 has 15 residues.

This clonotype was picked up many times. The CDR3 sequence is CASSLSGRAITGELFF. The CDR3 DNA is TGCGCCAGCAGCTTGTCTGGCAGGGCCATCACCGGGGAGCTGTTTTTT. The rearrangement uses TRBV5-1 and TRBJ2-2; D is possibly TRBD1 (5 bases). Between the trimmed V and J ends, which lost 1 base and 4 bases, there was a span of 14 bases. The CDR3 length is 16 residues. CDR1 and CDR2 (germline): SGHRS, YFSETQ.

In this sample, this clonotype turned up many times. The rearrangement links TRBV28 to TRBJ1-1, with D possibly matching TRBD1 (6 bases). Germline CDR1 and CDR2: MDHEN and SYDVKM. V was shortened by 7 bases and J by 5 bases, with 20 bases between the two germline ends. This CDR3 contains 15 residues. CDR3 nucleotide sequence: TGTGCCAGCACTAACTCCCCAGGGGAGGGAACTGAAGCTTTCTTT. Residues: CASTNSPGEGTEAFF.

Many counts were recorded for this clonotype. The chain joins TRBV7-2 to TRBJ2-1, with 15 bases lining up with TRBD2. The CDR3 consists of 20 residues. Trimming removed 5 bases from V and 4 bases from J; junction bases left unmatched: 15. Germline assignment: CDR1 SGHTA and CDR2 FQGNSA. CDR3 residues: CASSRQFRTSGGGAYNEQFF. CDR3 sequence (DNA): TGTGCCAGCAGCCGCCAATTCAGGACTAGCGGGGGGGGGGCATACAATGAGCAGTTCTTC.

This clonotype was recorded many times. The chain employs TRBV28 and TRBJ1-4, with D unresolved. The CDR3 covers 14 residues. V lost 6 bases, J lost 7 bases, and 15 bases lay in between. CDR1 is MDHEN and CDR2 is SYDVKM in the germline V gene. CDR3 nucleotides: TGTGCCAGCAGAGTTGCTGGGAAGGGTGAAAAACTGTTTTTT. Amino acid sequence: CASRVAGKGEKLFF.

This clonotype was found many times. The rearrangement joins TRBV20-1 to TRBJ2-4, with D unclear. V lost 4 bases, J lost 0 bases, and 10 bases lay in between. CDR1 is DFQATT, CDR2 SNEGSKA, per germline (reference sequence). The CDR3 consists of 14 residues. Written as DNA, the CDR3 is TGCAGTGCTAAGCTGCAGGTAGCCAAAAACATTCAGTACTTC. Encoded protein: CSAKLQVAKNIQYF.

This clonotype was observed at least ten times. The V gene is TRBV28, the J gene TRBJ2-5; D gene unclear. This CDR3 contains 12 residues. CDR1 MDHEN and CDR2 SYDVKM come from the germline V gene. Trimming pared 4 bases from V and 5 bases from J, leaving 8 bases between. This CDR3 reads CASSSVGETQYF. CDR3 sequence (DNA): TGTGCCAGCAGTTCGGTCGGGGAGACCCAGTACTTC.

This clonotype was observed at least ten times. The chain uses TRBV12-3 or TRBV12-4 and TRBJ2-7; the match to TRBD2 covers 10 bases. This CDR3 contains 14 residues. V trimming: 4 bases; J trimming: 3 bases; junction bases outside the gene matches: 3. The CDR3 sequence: CASSSSGGFYEQYF. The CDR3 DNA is TGTGCCAGCAGTTCTAGCGGGGGTTTCTACGAGCAGTACTTC.

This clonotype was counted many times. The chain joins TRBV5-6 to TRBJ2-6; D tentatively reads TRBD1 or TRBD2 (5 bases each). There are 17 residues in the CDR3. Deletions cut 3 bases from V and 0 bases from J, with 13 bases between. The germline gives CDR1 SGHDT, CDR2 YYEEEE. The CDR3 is CASSYGDGYSGANVLTF. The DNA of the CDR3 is TGTGCCAGCAGCTACGGGGACGGCTACTCTGGGGCCAACGTCCTGACTTTC.

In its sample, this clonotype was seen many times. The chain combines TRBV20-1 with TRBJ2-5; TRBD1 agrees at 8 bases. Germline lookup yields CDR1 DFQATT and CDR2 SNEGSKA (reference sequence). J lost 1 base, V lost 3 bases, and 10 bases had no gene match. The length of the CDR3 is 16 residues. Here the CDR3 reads CSASLVQGAPQETQYF. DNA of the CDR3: TGCAGTGCTAGCCTTGTTCAGGGGGCGCCCCAAGAGACCCAGTACTTC.

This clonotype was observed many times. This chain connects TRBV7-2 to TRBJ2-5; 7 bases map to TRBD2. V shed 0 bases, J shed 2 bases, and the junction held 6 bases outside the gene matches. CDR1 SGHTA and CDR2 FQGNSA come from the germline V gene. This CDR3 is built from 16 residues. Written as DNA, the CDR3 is TGTGCCAGCAGCTTAGCCCCCGGCGGGGGACAAGAGACCCAGTACTTC. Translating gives CASSLAPGGGQETQYF.

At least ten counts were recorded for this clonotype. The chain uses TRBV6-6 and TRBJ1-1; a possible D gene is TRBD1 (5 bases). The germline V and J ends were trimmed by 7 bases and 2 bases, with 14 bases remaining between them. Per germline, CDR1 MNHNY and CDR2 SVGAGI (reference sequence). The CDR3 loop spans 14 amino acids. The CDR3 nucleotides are TGTGCCAGCACCAACAGTGGGGGTAACACTGAAGCTTTCTTT. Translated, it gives CASTNSGGNTEAFF.

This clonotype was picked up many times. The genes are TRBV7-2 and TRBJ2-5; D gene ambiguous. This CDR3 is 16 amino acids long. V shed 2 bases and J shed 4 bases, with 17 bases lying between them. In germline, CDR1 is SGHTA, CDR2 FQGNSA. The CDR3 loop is CASSLRTPRSPETQYF. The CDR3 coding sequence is TGTGCCAGCAGCTTAAGAACGCCGCGCAGCCCAGAGACCCAGTACTTC.

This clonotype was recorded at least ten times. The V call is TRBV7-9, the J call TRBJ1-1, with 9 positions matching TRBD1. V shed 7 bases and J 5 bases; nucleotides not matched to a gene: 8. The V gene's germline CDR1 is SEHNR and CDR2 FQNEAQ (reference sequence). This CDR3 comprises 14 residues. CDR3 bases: TGTGCCAGCACCCAGGACAGGGGCGGAACTGAAGCTTTCTTT. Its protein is CASTQDRGGTEAFF. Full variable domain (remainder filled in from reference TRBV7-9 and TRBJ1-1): DTGVSQNPRHKITKRGQNVTFRCDPISEHNRLYWYRQTLGQGPEFLTYFQNEAQLEKSRLLSDRFSAERPKGSFSTLEIQRTEQGDSAMYLCASTQDRGGTEAFFGQGTRLTVV.

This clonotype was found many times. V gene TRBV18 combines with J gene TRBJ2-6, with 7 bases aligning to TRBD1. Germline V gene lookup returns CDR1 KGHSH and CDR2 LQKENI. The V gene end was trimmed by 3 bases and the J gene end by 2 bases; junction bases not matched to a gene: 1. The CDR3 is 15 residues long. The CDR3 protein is CASSPGQTGANVLTF. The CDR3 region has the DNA TGTGCCAGCTCACCGGGACAGACTGGGGCCAACGTCCTGACTTTC.

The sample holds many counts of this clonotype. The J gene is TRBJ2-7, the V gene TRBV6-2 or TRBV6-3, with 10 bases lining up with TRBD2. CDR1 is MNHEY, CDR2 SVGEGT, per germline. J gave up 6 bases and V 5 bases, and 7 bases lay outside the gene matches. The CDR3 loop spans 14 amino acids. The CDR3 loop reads CASSPSGRAREQYF. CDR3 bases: TGTGCCAGCAGTCCCAGCGGGAGGGCCCGCGAGCAGTACTTC.

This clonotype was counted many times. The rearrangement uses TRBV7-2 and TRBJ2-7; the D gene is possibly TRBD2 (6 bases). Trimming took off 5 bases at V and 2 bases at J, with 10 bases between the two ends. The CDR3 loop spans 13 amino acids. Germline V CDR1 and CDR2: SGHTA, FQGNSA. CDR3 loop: CASSPRGTYEQYF. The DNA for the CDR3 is TGTGCCAGCAGCCCGCGCGGGACCTACGAGCAGTACTTC.

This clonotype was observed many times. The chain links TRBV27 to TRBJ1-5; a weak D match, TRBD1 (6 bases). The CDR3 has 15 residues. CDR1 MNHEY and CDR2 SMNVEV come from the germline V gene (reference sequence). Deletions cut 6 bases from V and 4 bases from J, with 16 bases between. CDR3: CASSRWGAPNQPQHF. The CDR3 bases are TGTGCCAGCAGCAGATGGGGGGCGCCGAATCAGCCCCAGCATTTT.

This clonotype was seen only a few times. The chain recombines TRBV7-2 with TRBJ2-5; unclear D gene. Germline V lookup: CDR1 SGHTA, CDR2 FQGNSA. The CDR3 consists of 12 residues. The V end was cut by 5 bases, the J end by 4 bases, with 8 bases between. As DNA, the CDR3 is TGTGCCAGCAGCCAGGACGCAGAGACCCAGTACTTC. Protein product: CASSQDAETQYF.

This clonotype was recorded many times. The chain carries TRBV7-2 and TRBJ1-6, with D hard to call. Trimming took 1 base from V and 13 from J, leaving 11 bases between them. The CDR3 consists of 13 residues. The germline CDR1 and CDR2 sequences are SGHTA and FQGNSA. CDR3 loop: CASSLDYGDPLHF. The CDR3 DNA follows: TGTGCCAGCAGCTTAGATTACGGGGATCCCCTCCACTTT.

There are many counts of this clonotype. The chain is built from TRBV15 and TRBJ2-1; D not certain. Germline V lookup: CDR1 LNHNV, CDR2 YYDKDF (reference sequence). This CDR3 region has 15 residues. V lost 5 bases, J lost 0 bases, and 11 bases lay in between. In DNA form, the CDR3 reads TGTGCCACCAGCCTCCGGTGGGACTCCTACAATGAGCAGTTCTTC. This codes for CATSLRWDSYNEQFF.

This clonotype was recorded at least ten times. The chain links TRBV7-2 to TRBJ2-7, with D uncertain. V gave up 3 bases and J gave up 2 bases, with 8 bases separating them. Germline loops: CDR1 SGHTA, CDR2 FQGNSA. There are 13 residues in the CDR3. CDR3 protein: CASSLRTAYEQYF. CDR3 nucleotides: TGTGCCAGCAGCTTGAGGACGGCCTACGAGCAGTACTTC.

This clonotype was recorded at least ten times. The CDR3 loop is CASSLRNRGNEQFF. The CDR3 DNA sequence: TGTGCCAGCAGCTTACGGAATAGGGGTAATGAGCAGTTCTTC. The chain combines TRBV7-6 with TRBJ2-1; possible D gene TRBD1, 5 bases. CDR1 is SGHVS, CDR2 FNYEAQ, per germline. Trimming cost V 2 bases and J 7 bases, with 12 bases left between them. CDR3 length: 14 amino acids.